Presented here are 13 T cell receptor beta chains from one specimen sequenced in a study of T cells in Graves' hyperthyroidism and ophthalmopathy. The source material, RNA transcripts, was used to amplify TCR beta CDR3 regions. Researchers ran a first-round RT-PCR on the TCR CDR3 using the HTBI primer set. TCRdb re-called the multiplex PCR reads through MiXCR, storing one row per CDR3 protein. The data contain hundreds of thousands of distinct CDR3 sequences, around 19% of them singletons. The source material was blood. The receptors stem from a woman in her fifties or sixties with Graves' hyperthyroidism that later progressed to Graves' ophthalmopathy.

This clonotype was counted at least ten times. The CDR3 nucleotides read TGTGCCAGCAGCCCGGGGACTCTCCAAGAGACCCAGTACTTC. Translating it yields CASSPGTLQETQYF. This chain connects TRBV5-4 to TRBJ2-5; the D gene is possibly TRBD2 (6 bases). Deletions cut 4 bases from V and 1 base from J, with 11 bases between. The V gene's germline CDR1 is SGHNT and CDR2 YYREEE (reference sequence). The CDR3 is 14 residues long.

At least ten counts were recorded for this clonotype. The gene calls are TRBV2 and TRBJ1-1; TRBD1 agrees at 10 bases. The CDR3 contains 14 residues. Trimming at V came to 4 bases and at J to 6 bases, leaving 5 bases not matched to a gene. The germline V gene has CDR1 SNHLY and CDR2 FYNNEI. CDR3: CASSGAGQGAEAFF. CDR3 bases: TGTGCCAGCAGTGGTGCCGGACAGGGGGCTGAAGCTTTCTTT.

In nucleotides, the CDR3 is TGTGCCAGCAGTGGAATAGGACAGTTCTATGGCTACACCTTC. The encoded protein is CASSGIGQFYGYTF. V gene TRBV2 combines with J gene TRBJ1-2, with D perhaps TRBD1 (6 bases). The ends were cut back, 4 bases at V and 4 bases at J, with 13 bases in the middle. The germline gives CDR1 SNHLY, CDR2 FYNNEI. The CDR3 length is 14 residues. Using reference TRBV2 and TRBJ1-2 for the parts outside the CDR3, the full variable domain is EPEVTQTPSHQVTQMGQEVILRCVPISNHLYFYWYRQILGQKVEFLVSFYNNEISEKSEIFDDQFSVERPDGSNFTLKIRSTKLEDSAMYFCASSGIGQFYGYTFGSGTRLTVV.

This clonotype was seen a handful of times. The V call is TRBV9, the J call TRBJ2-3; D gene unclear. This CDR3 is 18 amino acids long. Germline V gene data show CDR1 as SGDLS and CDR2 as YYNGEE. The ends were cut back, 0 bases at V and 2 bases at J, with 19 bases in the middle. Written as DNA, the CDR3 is TGTGCCAGCAGCGTAGGGGTGCCCGGGCGGCTCCCCACAGATACGCAGTATTTT. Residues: CASSVGVPGRLPTDTQYF.

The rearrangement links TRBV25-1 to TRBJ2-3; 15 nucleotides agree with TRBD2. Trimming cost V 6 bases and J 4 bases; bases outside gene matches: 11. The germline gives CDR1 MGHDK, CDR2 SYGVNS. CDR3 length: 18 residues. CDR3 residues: CASSASVGLAGGPDTQYF. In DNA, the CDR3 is TGTGCCAGCAGCGCTTCGGTCGGACTAGCGGGGGGGCCAGATACGCAGTATTTT.

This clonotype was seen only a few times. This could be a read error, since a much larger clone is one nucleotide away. The CDR3 here is CASSFVRNYEQYF. The CDR3 bases are TGTGCCAGCAGCTTCGTCCGGAACTACGAGCAGTACTTC. J is TRBJ2-7 and V is TRBV5-5; the D is unclear. This CDR3 contains 13 residues. Trimming pared 2 bases from V and 3 bases from J, leaving 9 bases between. Germline CDR1 and CDR2: SGHKS and YYEKEE (reference sequence).

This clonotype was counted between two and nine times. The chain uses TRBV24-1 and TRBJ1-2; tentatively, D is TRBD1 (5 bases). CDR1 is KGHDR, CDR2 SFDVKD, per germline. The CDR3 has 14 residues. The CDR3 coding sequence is TGTGCAAAGCTTAGGCTTAGGGGTAACTATGGCTACACCTTC. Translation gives CAKLRLRGNYGYTF.

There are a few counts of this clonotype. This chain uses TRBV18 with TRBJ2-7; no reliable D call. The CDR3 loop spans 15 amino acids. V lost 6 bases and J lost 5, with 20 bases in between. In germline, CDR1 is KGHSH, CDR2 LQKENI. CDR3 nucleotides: TGTGCCAGCTCCCCTCTCTCCCTAGTTGGCCACGAGCAGTACTTC. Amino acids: CASSPLSLVGHEQYF. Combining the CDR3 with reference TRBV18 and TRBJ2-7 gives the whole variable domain NAGVMQNPRHLVRRRGQEARLRCSPMKGHSHVYWYRQLPEEGLKFMVYLQKENIIDESGMPKERFSAEFPKEGPSILRIQQVVRGDSAAYFCASSPLSLVGHEQYFGPGTRLTVT.

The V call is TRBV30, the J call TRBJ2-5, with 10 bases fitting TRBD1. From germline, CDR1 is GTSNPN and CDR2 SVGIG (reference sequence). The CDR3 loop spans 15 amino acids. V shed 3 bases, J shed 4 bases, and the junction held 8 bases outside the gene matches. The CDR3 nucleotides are TGTGCCTGGAGACGAGACAGGGGGCTCGGAGAGACCCAGTACTTC. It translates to CAWRRDRGLGETQYF.

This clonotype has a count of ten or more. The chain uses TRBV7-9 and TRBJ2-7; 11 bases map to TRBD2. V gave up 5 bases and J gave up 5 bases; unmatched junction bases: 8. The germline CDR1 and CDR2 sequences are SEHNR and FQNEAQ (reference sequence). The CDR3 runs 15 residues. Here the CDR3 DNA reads TGTGCCAGCAGCCCTGAACTAGCGGGGGATAACGAGCAGTACTTC. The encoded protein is CASSPELAGDNEQYF.

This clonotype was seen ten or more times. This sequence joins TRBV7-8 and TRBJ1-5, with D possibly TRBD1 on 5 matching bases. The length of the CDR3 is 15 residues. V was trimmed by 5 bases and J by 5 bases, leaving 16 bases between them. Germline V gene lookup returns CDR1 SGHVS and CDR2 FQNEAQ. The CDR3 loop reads CASSLGTGGDQPQHF. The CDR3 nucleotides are TGTGCCAGCAGCCTAGGGACCGGGGGGGATCAGCCCCAGCATTTT.

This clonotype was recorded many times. CDR3 residues: CASRGGQLGTEAFF. DNA of the CDR3: TGTGCCAGCAGGGGGGGACAGTTGGGAACTGAAGCTTTCTTT. This sequence joins TRBV2 and TRBJ1-1, with 7 bases fitting TRBD1. The CDR3 is 14 amino acids. Trimming at V came to 6 bases and at J to 5 bases, leaving 9 bases not matched to a gene. Germline V lookup: CDR1 SNHLY, CDR2 FYNNEI.

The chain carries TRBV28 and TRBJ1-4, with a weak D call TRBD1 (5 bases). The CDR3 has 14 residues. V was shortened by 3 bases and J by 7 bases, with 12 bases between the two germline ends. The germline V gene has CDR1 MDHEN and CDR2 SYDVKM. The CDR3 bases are TGTGCCAGCAGTTTGGAGGGGCTCTTTGAAAAACTGTTTTTT. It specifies CASSLEGLFEKLFF.